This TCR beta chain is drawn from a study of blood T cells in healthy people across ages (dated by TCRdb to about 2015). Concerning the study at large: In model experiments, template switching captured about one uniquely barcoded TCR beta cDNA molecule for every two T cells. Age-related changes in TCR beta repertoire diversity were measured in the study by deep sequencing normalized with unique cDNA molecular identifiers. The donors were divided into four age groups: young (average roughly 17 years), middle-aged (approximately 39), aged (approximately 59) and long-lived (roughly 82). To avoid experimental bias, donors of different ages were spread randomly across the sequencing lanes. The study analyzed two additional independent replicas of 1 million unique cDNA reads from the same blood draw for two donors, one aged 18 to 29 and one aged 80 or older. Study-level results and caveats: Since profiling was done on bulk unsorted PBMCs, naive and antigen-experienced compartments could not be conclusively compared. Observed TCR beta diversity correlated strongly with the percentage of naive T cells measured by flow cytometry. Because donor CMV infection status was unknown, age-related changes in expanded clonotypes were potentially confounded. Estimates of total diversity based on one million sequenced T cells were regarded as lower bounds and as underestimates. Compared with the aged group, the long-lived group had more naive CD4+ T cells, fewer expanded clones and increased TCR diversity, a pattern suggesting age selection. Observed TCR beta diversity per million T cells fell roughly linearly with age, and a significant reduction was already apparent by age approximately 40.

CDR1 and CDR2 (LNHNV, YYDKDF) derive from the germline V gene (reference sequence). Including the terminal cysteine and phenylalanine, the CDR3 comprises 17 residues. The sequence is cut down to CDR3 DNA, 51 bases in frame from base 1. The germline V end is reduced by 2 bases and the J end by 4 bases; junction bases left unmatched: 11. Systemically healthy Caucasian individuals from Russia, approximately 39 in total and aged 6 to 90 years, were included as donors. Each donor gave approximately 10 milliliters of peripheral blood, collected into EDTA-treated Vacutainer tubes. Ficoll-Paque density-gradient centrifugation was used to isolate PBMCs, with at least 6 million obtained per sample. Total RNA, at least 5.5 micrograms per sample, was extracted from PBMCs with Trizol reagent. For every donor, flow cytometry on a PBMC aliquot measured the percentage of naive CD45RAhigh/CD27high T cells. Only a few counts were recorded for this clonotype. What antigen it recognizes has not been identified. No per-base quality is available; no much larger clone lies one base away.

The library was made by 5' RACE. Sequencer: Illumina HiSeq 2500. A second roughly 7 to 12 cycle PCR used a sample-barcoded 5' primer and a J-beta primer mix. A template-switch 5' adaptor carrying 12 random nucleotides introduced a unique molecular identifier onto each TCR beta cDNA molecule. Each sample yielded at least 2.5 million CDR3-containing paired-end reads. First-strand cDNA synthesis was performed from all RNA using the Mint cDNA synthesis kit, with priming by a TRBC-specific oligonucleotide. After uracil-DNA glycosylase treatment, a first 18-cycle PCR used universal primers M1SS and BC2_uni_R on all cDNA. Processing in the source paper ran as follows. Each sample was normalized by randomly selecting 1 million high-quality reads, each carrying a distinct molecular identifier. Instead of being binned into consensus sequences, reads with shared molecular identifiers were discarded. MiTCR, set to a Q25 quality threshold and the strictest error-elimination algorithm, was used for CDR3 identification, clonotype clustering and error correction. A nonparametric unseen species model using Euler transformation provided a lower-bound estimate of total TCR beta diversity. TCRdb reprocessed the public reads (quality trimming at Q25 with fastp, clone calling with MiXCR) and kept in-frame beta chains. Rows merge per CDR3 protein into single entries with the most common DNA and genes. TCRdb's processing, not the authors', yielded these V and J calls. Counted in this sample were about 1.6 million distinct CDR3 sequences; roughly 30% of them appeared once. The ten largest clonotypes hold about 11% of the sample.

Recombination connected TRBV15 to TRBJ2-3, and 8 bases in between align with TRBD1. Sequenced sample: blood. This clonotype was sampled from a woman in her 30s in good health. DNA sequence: TGTGCCACCAGCAGACCTATTCAGGGGGCGCGATCAGATACGCAGTATTTT. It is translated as CATSRPIQGARSDTQYF.